Listed here is a single T cell receptor beta chain. It lacks a known antigen. No much larger clone exists at a distance of one base, and base qualities are not known. This record comes from a study of Ad26.COV2.S vaccination and SARS-CoV-2 variants (dated by TCRdb to the early 2020s). Context from the whole study: Vaccine-arm donors were drawn from COV1001, a multicentre, randomized, double-blind, placebo-controlled phase I-IIa trial of Ad26.COV2.S in healthy adults. Ad26.COV2.S was administered intramuscularly at a dose of 5x10^10 or 1x10^11 viral particles, either as one shot or as two shots given 56 days apart. Sequencing of the TCRbeta repertoire served to evaluate the specificity and breadth of SARS-CoV-2-reactive T cell receptors following Ad26.COV2.S vaccination. A total of approximately 30 samples were included in the TCR-sequenced set, comprising roughly 19 Ad26.COV2.S vaccine recipients, 5 placebo recipients and 8 SARS-CoV-2 convalescent individuals. Trial participants were randomized into five groups of five: low-dose or high-dose Ad26.COV2.S given once or twice, or placebo on both occasions. Throughout the experiments and outcome assessment, investigators stayed blinded to trial group allocation. On the study overall, not on this receptor specifically: Substantial breadth of spike-specific CD8+ and CD4+ T cell responses was reported after vaccination. The study lacked the statistical power to compare responses across vaccine doses or regimens. Comparable non-spike TCR breadth was observed between vaccine and placebo recipients, consistent with only spike being contained in the vaccine. Higher spike-specific TCR breadth was observed in Ad26.COV2.S recipients than in placebo recipients (P = 0.0014). According to the authors, total T cell responses may have been underestimated by the TCR breadth and depth analyses.

Unmatched junction bases come to 14, with V trimmed by 5 bases and J by 7 bases. The germline V gene (reference sequence) sets CDR1 to GTSNPN and CDR2 to SVGIG. Measured from the cysteine to the phenylalanine, the CDR3 is 15 residues long. The only DNA kept is the CDR3, 45 bases in frame from the first base. The immunoSEQ Assay was the method used to sequence TCRbeta CDR3 regions. After extraction, genomic DNA underwent amplification by bias-controlled multiplex PCR, followed by high-throughput sequencing. The paper's processing steps were these. To quantify the absolute abundance of every unique TCRbeta CDR3 region, sequences were collapsed and filtered. T cell fraction was estimated by normalizing TCRbeta template counts to usable DNA, with usable DNA measured through amplification of reference genes found in all nucleated cells. Repertoire TCRs were annotated as SARS-CoV-2-specific when V gene, CDR3 amino acid sequence and J gene were exactly matched to a known reactive TCR set. MIRA supplied the reference SARS-CoV-2 TCR set, which was filtered for enrichment in COVID-19-positive ImmuneCODE repertoires so that public or cross-reactive TCRs were removed. Based on the MIRA antigens, annotated TCRs were further analysed at the level of specific ORF or position within ORF. Depth was the summed frequency of annotated unique rearrangements, while breadth was defined as annotated unique rearrangements over total unique productive rearrangements. Group comparisons of TCR breadth used two-sided Wilcoxon rank-sum tests. TCRdb took this table from immuneACCESS and kept in-frame rearrangements with V and J called. Such tables lack part of the clones; where checked against another copy, unresolved V genes explain under half of the gap, and the rest is unexplained. The DNA was the basis for D and trimming; V, J and clone size are from that table. For this sample the table gives 300,000 to 400,000 clones, of which about 86% were detected only once. The top ten clonotypes cover roughly 2.1% of the sample.

The treatment or condition tag for this specimen amounts to: about 20 received Ad26.COV2.S at low or high dose, single or two shots; a few received placebo; per-sample allocation not given. Repertoires of vaccine and placebo recipients were sequenced from samples collected on day 63 after the first injection. In Cohort 1b, about 25 adults aged 18-55 years were enrolled at a single site in Boston, USA, between 29 July and 7 August 2020. Ad26.COV2.S consisted of a replication-incompetent adenovirus type 26 vector by which a prefusion-stabilized SARS-CoV-2 spike protein from the original Wuhan strain was expressed.

The receptor comes from a person between 18 and 65 years old who received the Ad26.COV2.S COVID-19 vaccine or a placebo. This material consisted of peripheral blood, taken in a trial of Ad26.COV2.S vaccine versus placebo. Recombination connected TRBV30 to TRBJ1-2; 9 central bases correspond to TRBD1. The CDR3 protein is CAWYHEGTGISGYTF. The sequence in DNA is TGTGCCTGGTATCATGAAGGGACAGGGATATCTGGCTACACCTTC.